This passage covers 2 T cell receptor beta chains from one sample sequenced in a study of blood T cell repertoires in COVID-19. Here immunoSEQ multiplex PCR was the method, and the copy in TCRdb shows in-frame clones only, minus some. The sample records 470,000 or so clones, 80% to 90% being singletons. Sequenced material: peripheral blood. Receptors were obtained from a human donor in a cohort sampled during active COVID-19.

The chain joins TRBV18 to TRBJ1-3; 7 nucleotides line up with TRBD1. Trimming took 5 bases from V and 2 from J; bases not matched to a gene: 6. Looked up from germline, CDR1 is KGHSH and CDR2 is LQKENI. The CDR3 contains 15 residues. The CDR3: CASSSDRATGNTIYF. CDR3 coding DNA: TGTGCCAGCTCATCAGACAGGGCAACTGGAAACACCATATATTTT.

In DNA form, the CDR3 reads TGTGCCAGAAGCCCGGGACAGGGACCCTACAATGAGCAGTTCTTC. Amino acids: CARSPGQGPYNEQFF. The rearrangement joins TRBV5-3 to TRBJ2-1; 9 bases map to TRBD1. TRBV5-3 is given ORF status, its function remaining uncertain. The CDR3 contains 15 residues. The V and J ends lost 4 bases and 2 bases, in that order; junction bases with no gene match: 4.